Reported below is one T cell receptor beta chain. Its antigen specificity is not known. Base qualities are missing; no much larger clone stands one base away. This sample was included in a study of post-analysis software for immune sequencing data (dated by TCRdb to the mid-2010s). Background on the whole study: Disease courses on record covered relapsing-remitting, secondary progressive and progressive-relapsing multiple sclerosis, though some patients had no subtype annotation. A subset of samples was prepared in parallel using single-end sample barcoding, then pooled and co-amplified after Illumina adapter ligation. The patient repertoires were set against around ten previously published healthy control repertoires from donors whose ages ranged from roughly 6 to 26 years.

Libraries were constructed by PCR. For sequencing, an Illumina HiSeq 2500 was employed. Unique molecular identifiers were incorporated into TCR beta cDNA libraries to reduce PCR and sequencing biases. Around 500,000 cDNA molecules were obtained for every 1 to 10 million input T cells, so each molecule roughly corresponded to one T cell. The patient libraries were prepared and sequenced with the same protocol used for the earlier healthy control dataset. Samples belonging to the same batch were prepared together, multiplexed and sequenced on a shared HiSeq lane. For the original study's pipeline: MIGEC handled the raw barcoded reads, throwing out single-read molecular identifier groups before consensus assembly and CDR3 extraction. VDJtools was used for post-analysis of the clonotype tables, and diversity was normalized by down-sampling every dataset to the size of the smallest sample. To correct batch-related cross-sample contamination, repertoire overlap clustering matched CDR3 amino acid sequences but not nucleotide sequences. TCRdb reran the public reads through fastp at Q25 and MiXCR, keeping productive beta chains. Identical CDR3 proteins give one entry, which carries the most common genes and DNA. TCRdb, not the original authors, processed these V and J calls. Recorded for this sample are approximately 730,000 distinct CDR3 sequences; about half of them occurred a single time. The top ten hold 4.9% of the sample.

Broad study findings and their caveats: Normalized Chao1 diversity was significantly lower in multiple sclerosis patients than controls, suggesting substantial peripheral T-cell clonal expansion. Four or five TRBV segments, including TRBV5-6, TRBV5-1 and TRBV20-1, were significantly more frequent in patients than controls. The multiple sclerosis patient group was slightly younger than the control group. Strong co-clustering of samples prepared in the same batch was shown by direct clustering with F measure, prompting a batch-effect correction.

TCR beta repertoires were profiled from peripheral blood of some 13 young patients with multiple sclerosis to demonstrate the VDJtools post-analysis software. The patients with multiple sclerosis were children and adolescents between 6 and 15 years of age. Based on the germline V gene, the CDR1 and CDR2 sequences are MNHEY and SVGAGI. The CDR3 sequence holds 14 residues, the cysteine and phenylalanine included. Of all the DNA, just the CDR3 is kept, 42 bases in frame from base 1. V lost 2 bases and J lost 0 bases; the stretch between them is 7 bases long. Source material: blood. The sequence is built from TRBV6-5 and TRBJ1-1; matching of 5 bases hints at TRBD1 as the D gene. This TCR came from a girl between 10 and 17 years old with multiple sclerosis. The DNA sequence follows: TGTGCCAGCAGTTACGTGGGGGTGAACACTGAAGCTTTCTTT. The encoded protein is CASSYVGVNTEAFF.